The entry below describes one T cell receptor beta chain. The data were taken from a study of blood T cell repertoires in COVID-19. How the authors handled the data: Cell counts per sample came from amplifying reference gene primers. TCRdb's table, derived via immunoSEQ multiplex PCR, lists solely in-frame clones and lacks some. That table gives V, J and clone size, and the DNA gave D and trimming. The repertoire has a few hundred thousand clones, approximately 88% of them found once; the top ten carry around 6.6%. The sequence was obtained from a man younger than 35 who had recovered from COVID-19. Material for sequencing was peripheral blood.

The CDR3 spells CASSEGTGDQPQHF. The CDR3 region has the DNA TGTGCCAGCAGTGAAGGGACAGGGGATCAGCCCCAGCATTTT. The chain recombines TRBV2 with TRBJ1-5; 9 bases align to TRBD1. The J segment lost 5 bases and the V segment lost 1 base, leaving 0 bases of the junction unmatched. The CDR3 has 14 amino acids. Germline V CDR1 and CDR2: SNHLY, FYNNEI.